Listed below are T cell receptor beta chains from one sample, sequenced in a study of shared clonotypes between healthy human individuals. Libraries were prepared by immunoSEQ multiplex PCR; TCRdb keeps only in-frame clonotypes and omits some of them. The sample comprises about 2,500,000 clones, 85% to 95% of which are singletons, and around 0.15% rests with the top ten. The specimen was naive CD4+ T cells sorted from blood. Receptors were obtained from a young man in good health. The conserved cysteine and the conserved F or W are not part of the CDR3 here. Size tells how often a clone was seen (once, few, many) or the class of an expanded clone, and some rows leave it out.

V gene: TRBV4-1; clone size: -; J gene: TRBJ1-3; CDR3 protein: ASSQGQGNTIY
V gene: TRBV9; clone size: -; J gene: TRBJ2-3; CDR3 protein: ASSVALAGIRPSTDTQY
V gene: TRBV6-5; clone size: -; J gene: TRBJ2-3; CDR3 protein: ASSSTGTVVTDTQY
V gene: TRBV10-3; clone size: -; J gene: TRBJ2-7; CDR3 protein: AISPTGGLYEQY
V gene: TRBV4-1; clone size: -; J gene: TRBJ1-5; CDR3 protein: ASSQDGAGVNQPQH
V gene: TRBV6-6; clone size: -; J gene: TRBJ2-2; CDR3 protein: ASGTRFLRGAGELF
V gene: TRBV11-2; clone size: -; J gene: TRBJ2-2; CDR3 protein: ASSLLRPGGPTGELF
V gene: TRBV19; clone size: once; J gene: TRBJ1-5; CDR3 protein: ASSVLSNQPQH
V gene: TRBV19; clone size: once; J gene: TRBJ2-1; CDR3 protein: ASSINFSNEQF
V gene: TRBV10-2; clone size: -; J gene: TRBJ2-2; CDR3 protein: ASRVGRTSGGNDGELF
V gene: TRBV9; clone size: once; J gene: TRBJ1-3; CDR3 protein: ASSVALSQGTGNTIY
V gene: TRBV2; clone size: -; J gene: TRBJ2-7; CDR3 protein: ASSGTPASYEQY
V gene: TRBV5-1; clone size: -; J gene: TRBJ2-7; CDR3 protein: ASSEGQGNIYEQY
V gene: TRBV19; clone size: -; J gene: TRBJ2-7; CDR3 protein: ATSHGGLSYEQY
V gene: TRBV6-5; clone size: -; J gene: TRBJ2-7; CDR3 protein: ASSRGGTDYEQY
V gene: TRBV10-3; clone size: -; J gene: TRBJ1-1; CDR3 protein: AISDGSGNTEAF
V gene: TRBV6-5; clone size: -; J gene: TRBJ2-5; CDR3 protein: ASRGPGGTQY
V gene: TRBV4-1; clone size: -; J gene: TRBJ2-5; CDR3 protein: ASSPLGEGQGTQY
V gene: TRBV18; clone size: -; J gene: TRBJ2-1; CDR3 protein: ASSPAGMTVNPTYNEQF
V gene: TRBV5-4; clone size: -; J gene: TRBJ2-7; CDR3 protein: ASSLGLTRDEQY
V gene: TRBV5-1; clone size: -; J gene: TRBJ1-1; CDR3 protein: ASSLVGGMNTEAF
V gene: TRBV18; clone size: once; J gene: TRBJ2-7; CDR3 protein: ASSPMTSGSTEQY
V gene: TRBV19; clone size: -; J gene: TRBJ1-3; CDR3 protein: ASSMESSSGNTIY
V gene: TRBV5-1; clone size: -; J gene: TRBJ2-7; CDR3 protein: ASSTTSGPSYEQY
V gene: TRBV30; clone size: -; J gene: TRBJ2-1; CDR3 protein: AWRPAGGRNEQF
V gene: TRBV4-2; clone size: -; J gene: -; CDR3 protein: ASSQAVYEQY
V gene: TRBV29-1; clone size: -; J gene: TRBJ1-2; CDR3 protein: SAASNGGAGYT
V gene: TRBV21-1; clone size: -; J gene: TRBJ2-7; CDR3 protein: ASSLRLAGVPSYEQY
V gene: TRBV30; clone size: -; J gene: TRBJ2-7; CDR3 protein: AWSFGFYEQY